This T cell receptor beta chain was sequenced in a study of breast tumors, draining lymph nodes, adjacent tissues. Study-wide results and limits: Luminal-like breast cancer showed significantly higher tumor–nontumor repertoire similarity than basal-like. Most tumor T cells seemingly derive from lymph node, then expand in tumor. Compared with lymph nodes, tumors were less diverse; compared with nontumor tissue, more. Tumor T cell lymph node origin was a supported hypothesis, not proven.

TCRdb passed the multiplex PCR reads through MiXCR, listing each CDR3 protein once. The sample yields about 230,000 distinct CDR3 sequences, approximately 31% seen once. There are 15 residues in the CDR3. The V end was cut by 4 bases, the J end by 1 base, with 13 bases between. Germline CDR1 reads LGHNA; CDR2 reads YSLEER. This clonotype was recorded at least ten times. The antigen remains unidentified. Breast cancer patients provided tissue from their axillary draining lymph nodes. Input material: axillary lymph node tissue. This TCR came from a female donor with breast cancer. Some clones in this sample may be carry-over from other donors' samples. This chain links TRBV4-3 with TRBJ2-5; a possible D gene is TRBD1 (5 bases). The CDR3 DNA reads TGCGCCAGCAGCCGAGAAACAGGTCGCCAAGAGACCCAGTACTTC. Translating it yields CASSRETGRQETQYF.